These 27 T cell receptor beta chains came from one sample sequenced in a study of CD4+ T cells in melanoma. Measured with immunoSEQ multiplex PCR; TCRdb has only the in-frame clones, and not every one. The table has about 9,600 clones, roughly 70% seen once. The material sequenced was cells from a culture (not recorded whether cultured in vitro). These receptors all stem from a human donor with melanoma.

V gene TRBV2 combines with J gene TRBJ2-5; the D gene could be TRBD1 or TRBD2 (6 bases each). V was shortened by 3 bases and J by 2 bases, with 13 bases between the two germline ends. Germline assignment: CDR1 SNHLY and CDR2 FYNNEI. CDR3 length: 15 residues. CDR3: CASSEGGRRQETQYF. CDR3 sequence (DNA): TGTGCCAGCAGTGAGGGGGGCCGCAGACAAGAGACCCAGTACTTC. The variable domain in full, with the rest retrieved from reference TRBV2 and TRBJ2-5, is EPEVTQTPSHQVTQMGQEVILRCVPISNHLYFYWYRQILGQKVEFLVSFYNNEISEKSEIFDDQFSVERPDGSNFTLKIRSTKLEDSAMYFCASSEGGRRQETQYFGPGTRLLVL.

This sequence joins TRBV28 and TRBJ2-5; a weak D match, TRBD1 (6 bases). V lost 6 bases and J 3 bases, leaving 11 bases between the germline ends. CDR3 size: 13 residues. Germline V gene data show CDR1 as MDHEN and CDR2 as SYDVKM. Here the CDR3 DNA reads TGTGCCAGCAGACCACAGGGTAAAGAGACCCAGTACTTC. Protein product: CASRPQGKETQYF.

The gene calls are TRBV20-1 and TRBJ1-6; D perhaps matches TRBD1 (5 bases). The V gene lost 3 bases and the J gene lost 8 bases, with 17 bases spanning the gap. The CDR3 has 15 residues. The germline V gene encodes CDR1 DFQATT and CDR2 SNEGSKA (reference sequence). The CDR3 protein is CSASESGQGDSPLHF. The DNA of the CDR3 is TGCAGTGCTAGTGAAAGCGGGCAGGGTGATTCACCCCTCCACTTT.

The V call is TRBV30, the J call TRBJ2-7; 8 nucleotides align to TRBD1. The CDR3 length is 15 residues. V shed 3 bases, J shed 1 base, and the junction held 8 bases outside the gene matches. Germline CDR1 GTSNPN, CDR2 SVGIG (reference sequence). CDR3 residues: CAWRSSGQVSYEQYF. DNA of the CDR3: TGTGCCTGGAGATCGTCGGGACAGGTGTCCTACGAGCAGTACTTC.

The chain recombines TRBV19 with TRBJ1-2, with 8 positions matching TRBD1. J lost 4 bases, V lost 7 bases, and 14 bases had no gene match. The CDR3 totals 16 residues. Germline V gene data show CDR1 as LNHDA and CDR2 as SQIVND (reference sequence). As DNA, the CDR3 is TGTGCCAGTACCAACCCCGGACAGGGCTATGTCTATGGCTACACCTTC. Its translation is CASTNPGQGYVYGYTF.

The V and J genes are TRBV2 and TRBJ1-2, with D possibly matching TRBD1 (5 bases). This CDR3 is 12 amino acids long. Germline CDR1 SNHLY, CDR2 FYNNEI. With 7 bases removed from V and 6 bases from J, the gap between germline ends came to 12 bases. The CDR3 DNA follows: TGTGCCAGCACCAAAGCGGGGGATGGCTACACCTTC. This codes for CASTKAGDGYTF.

The chain employs TRBV18 and TRBJ1-1; tentatively, D is TRBD1 (5 bases). V dropped 4 bases and J dropped 0 bases, with 12 bases sitting between them. CDR1 and CDR2 (germline): KGHSH, LQKENI. The CDR3 is 15 amino acids. The CDR3 loop reads CASSLRGAMNTEAFF. CDR3 DNA: TGTGCCAGCTCACTCCGCGGGGCAATGAACACTGAAGCTTTCTTT. The whole variable domain, remainder taken from reference TRBV18 and TRBJ1-1, is NAGVMQNPRHLVRRRGQEARLRCSPMKGHSHVYWYRQLPEEGLKFMVYLQKENIIDESGMPKERFSAEFPKEGPSILRIQQVVRGDSAAYFCASSLRGAMNTEAFFGQGTRLTVV.

The V call is TRBV13, the J call TRBJ1-1, with D uncertain. This CDR3 region has 12 residues. The ends were cut back, 2 bases at V and 7 bases at J, with 8 bases in the middle. Germline CDR1 and CDR2: PRHDT and FYEKMQ (reference sequence). The DNA of the CDR3 is TGTGCCAGCAGCTTAACCCCAGGTGAAGCTTTCTTT. Translated, it gives CASSLTPGEAFF.

The chain combines TRBV3-1 (or the pseudogene TRBV3-2) with TRBJ2-2, with TRBD1 matching 8 bases. CDR1 is LGHDT, CDR2 YNNKEL, per germline (reference sequence). The CDR3 contains 15 residues. V shed 4 bases and J 4 bases; nucleotides not matched to a gene: 5. CDR3 amino acids: CASSPTGTGTGELFF. CDR3 sequence (DNA): TGTGCCAGCAGCCCAACCGGGACAGGCACCGGGGAGCTGTTTTTT.

The chain uses TRBV7-3 and TRBJ2-2; tentatively, D is TRBD1 or TRBD2 (5 bases each). CDR1 is SGHTA and CDR2 is FQGTGA in the germline V gene. V was pared by 5 bases and J by 2 bases, with 15 bases between. This CDR3 contains 16 residues. This CDR3 reads CASSPPGRGNTGELFF. The CDR3 nucleotides read TGTGCCAGCAGCCCGCCGGGACGAGGAAACACCGGGGAGCTGTTTTTT.

The rearrangement joins TRBV4-1 to TRBJ1-5; no clear D gene. There are 15 residues in the CDR3. Germline V gives CDR1 MGHRA, CDR2 YSYEKL. V shed 0 bases and J shed 7 bases, with 13 bases lying between them. In DNA form, the CDR3 reads TGCGCCAGCAGCCAAGATCGGCCTAGGGAACAGCCCCAGCATTTT. This translates into CASSQDRPREQPQHF.

V gene TRBV20-1 combines with J gene TRBJ1-1, with D tentatively TRBD1 (6 bases). Germline V gene lookup returns CDR1 DFQATT and CDR2 SNEGSKA (reference sequence). V dropped 3 bases and J dropped 7 bases, with 9 bases sitting between them. This CDR3 is built from 11 residues. CDR3 DNA: TGCAGTGCTAGCAGGGGCCGTGAAGCTTTCTTT. Protein sequence: CSASRGREAFF.

The rearrangement links TRBV18 to TRBJ2-5; 8 bases align to TRBD2. The junction had 4 bases not matched to a gene; V was cut back by 2 bases and J by 5 bases. The CDR3 loop spans 14 amino acids. Germline CDR1 is KGHSH and CDR2 is LQKENI. The CDR3 nucleotides read TGTGCCAGCTCACCAGGAGCGGGGGCGGAGACCCAGTACTTC. It codes for CASSPGAGAETQYF.

The chain combines TRBV2 with TRBJ1-5; 8 nucleotides align to TRBD1. The CDR3 totals 14 residues. Germline V gene lookup returns CDR1 SNHLY and CDR2 FYNNEI. The ends lost 8 bases at V and 6 bases at J; junction bases unmatched: 9. The CDR3 DNA follows: TGTGCCAGCGACGGACAGGGCACACCTCAGCCCCAGCATTTT. This sequence encodes CASDGQGTPQPQHF.

Within the sample, this clone is medium-sized (0.01 to 0.1%). The genes are TRBV12-3 or TRBV12-4 and TRBJ1-1; 7 bases align to TRBD1. Trimming removed 2 bases from V and 4 bases from J; junction bases left unmatched: 1. The CDR3 consists of 13 residues. CDR3 nucleotides: TGTGCCAGCAGTTTATACAGGGGCACTGAAGCTTTCTTT. This gives the protein CASSLYRGTEAFF.

The chain couples TRBV5-1 to TRBJ2-1, with 13 nucleotides matching TRBD2. The CDR3 covers 15 residues. Germline CDR1 is SGHRS and CDR2 is YFSETQ. V lost 1 base to trimming and J lost 8 bases; unmatched junction nucleotides: 3. The chain's CDR3 is CASSLTSGGAHEQFF. The CDR3 DNA is TGCGCCAGCAGCTTGACTAGCGGGGGGGCACATGAGCAGTTCTTC.

The CDR3 bases are TGCAGTGAGGGACTATTAGAGACCCAGTACTTC. Residues: CSEGLLETQYF. The chain has TRBV20-1 and TRBJ2-5; 7 nucleotides agree with TRBD2. The CDR3 extends over 11 amino acids. Germline values: CDR1 DFQATT, CDR2 SNEGSKA (reference sequence). V was pared by 7 bases and J by 4 bases, with 3 bases of the junction left unmatched.

V is TRBV7-3 and J is TRBJ2-1, with 8 bases aligning to TRBD2. This CDR3 has 19 amino acids. CDR1 and CDR2 (germline): SGHTA, FQGTGA. Germline trimming cut 4 bases from V and 4 bases from J; bases unmatched to any gene: 18. The chain's CDR3 is CASSSGGSGGPSKYNEQFF. CDR3 coding DNA: TGTGCCAGCAGCTCTGGGGGGAGCGGGGGCCCTTCTAAGTACAATGAGCAGTTCTTC.

DNA for the CDR3: TGTGCCAGCAGCTTCTCGGGACAGACTTTTTACACTGAAGCTTTCTTT. It translates to CASSFSGQTFYTEAFF. J is TRBJ1-1 and V is TRBV7-2, with TRBD1 matching 7 bases. CDR3 length: 16 amino acids. From germline, CDR1 is SGHTA and CDR2 FQGNSA. With 3 bases clipped from V and 3 bases from J, the junction kept 10 bases outside the gene matches.

The chain is built from TRBV14 and TRBJ2-7, with D perhaps TRBD2 (5 bases). CDR3 length equals 14 residues. Germline V gene data show CDR1 as SGHDN and CDR2 as FVKESK. V was pared by 0 bases and J by 6 bases, with 12 bases between. CDR3: CASSQDGRGVEQYF. For the CDR3, the DNA is TGTGCCAGCAGCCAAGATGGGAGAGGAGTCGAGCAGTACTTC.

This clone showed up just a few times. The rearrangement uses TRBV6-1 and TRBJ1-1; TRBD1 is a possible D gene (5 bases). The CDR3 extends over 15 amino acids. The germline CDR1 and CDR2 sequences are MNHNS and SASEGT. V was shortened by 2 bases and J by 5 bases, with 15 bases between the two germline ends. CDR3 region: CASSENLRGGTEAFF. The DNA for the CDR3 is TGTGCCAGCAGTGAAAACCTTAGGGGAGGAACTGAAGCTTTCTTT.

This CDR3 is CASSVTNGGSTDTQYF. CDR3 nucleotides: TGTGCCAGCAGTGTAACTAACGGGGGCTCGACAGATACGCAGTATTTT. The rearrangement uses TRBV6-1 and TRBJ2-3; either TRBD1 or TRBD2 may supply D (6 bases each). This CDR3 spans 16 amino acids. V lost 4 bases to trimming and J lost 3 bases, with 17 bases between them. The germline gives CDR1 MNHNS, CDR2 SASEGT.

This clone came up once. The CDR3 coding sequence is TGTGCCAGCAGTTACTGGGGCGGCTACACCTTC. It encodes CASSYWGGYTF. The chain links TRBV6-2 or TRBV6-3 to TRBJ1-2; D may be TRBD1 (5 bases). Germline-derived CDR1 and CDR2 are MNHEY and SVGEGT. The length of the CDR3 is 11 residues. Trimming cost V 1 base and J 8 bases, with 5 bases left between them.

Points on this clone: One end of the junction does not line up with germline, which may come from a read error. The chain employs TRBV5-1 and TRBJ2-1; the D call may be TRBD1 or TRBD2 (5 bases each). The CDR3 runs to 12 residues. Germline CDR1 SGHRS, CDR2 YFSETQ. As DNA, the CDR3 is TGCGCCAGCAGCTTGGGCGAGGGGACCTTTCTCTTC. This gives the protein CASSLGEGTFLF. Based on the CDR3 plus reference TRBV5-1 and TRBJ2-1, the full variable domain is KAGVTQTPRYLIKTRGQQVTLSCSPISGHRSVSWYQQTPGQGLQFLFEYFSETQRNKGNFPGRFSGRQFSNSRSEMNVSTLELGDSALYLCASSLGEGTFLFGPGTRLTVL.

The gene calls are TRBV5-1 and TRBJ2-2; possible D gene TRBD2, 5 bases. This CDR3 contains 15 residues. The germline gives CDR1 SGHRS, CDR2 YFSETQ. Trimming cost V 0 bases and J 1 base, with 7 bases left between them. The DNA of the CDR3 is TGCGCCAGCAGCTTGGACGGGGTGAACACCGGGGAGCTGTTTTTT. Encoded protein: CASSLDGVNTGELFF.

The genes are TRBV6-6 and TRBJ1-2, with a possible D match to TRBD1 (5 bases). CDR1 and CDR2 (germline): MNHNY, SVGAGI (reference sequence). This CDR3 is built from 15 residues. V was cut by 0 bases and J by 4 bases, with 12 bases left in between. The CDR3 nucleotides are TGTGCCAGCAGTTACTCAGCCTCCGGGACCTATGGCTACACCTTC. Protein: CASSYSASGTYGYTF.

This clone has only a few counts. The gene calls are TRBV4-1 and TRBJ1-4; 11 bases fit TRBD1. CDR1 is MGHRA and CDR2 is YSYEKL in the germline V gene. The CDR3 consists of 15 residues. V lost 0 bases to trimming and J lost 7 bases; unmatched junction nucleotides: 1. The CDR3 nucleotides are TGCGCCAGCAGCCAAGACGGGACAGGGGGTGAAAAACTGTTTTTT. This codes for CASSQDGTGGEKLFF.